This T cell receptor (beta chain) was profiled in a study of Tregs in tolerant kidney transplant recipients. V was pared by 2 bases and J by 8 bases, with 4 bases of the junction left unmatched. In germline, CDR1 is MNHNS, CDR2 SASEGT. This CDR3 contains 15 residues. Produced via immunoSEQ multiplex PCR; TCRdb's table is partial and in-frame only. The sample yields some 66,000 clones, over 85% seen once. The receptor was isolated from a human donor who received a combined kidney and bone marrow transplant. V usage is TRBV6-1 and J usage is TRBJ2-1; 12 bases match TRBD1. The sample consisted of CD8+ T cells from blood, taken before the transplant. CDR3 in DNA: TGTGCCAGCAGTGAATGGGGACAGGGGGCCGATGAGCAGTTCTTC. It yields the protein CASSEWGQGADEQFF.